Listed here are 2 T cell receptor beta chains from one sample, sequenced in a study of CD8+CD57+ T cells in acquired aplastic anemia. Genomic DNA templated the TCR beta VDJ and CDR3 profiling. One entry per CDR3 protein results from TCRdb running MiXCR on the reads. The table shows 150,000 to 200,000 distinct CDR3 sequences, with just over 45% occurring only once. Sequenced material: sorted CD4+, CD8+, or CD8+CD57+ T cells (not recorded which) from PBMCs. Receptors were obtained from a human donor in good health.

This clonotype was observed a handful of times. The chain combines TRBV7-2 with TRBJ2-7, with D hard to call. Germline V CDR1 and CDR2: SGHTA, FQGNSA. Trimming removed 2 bases at V and 2 bases at J, with 10 bases between. The CDR3 consists of 14 residues. The DNA of the CDR3 is TGTGCCAGCAGCTTACTGGGATCAACCTACGAGCAGTACTTC. Translated: CASSLLGSTYEQYF. The full variable domain, rest sourced from reference TRBV7-2 and TRBJ2-7, is GAGVSQSPSNKVTEKGKDVELRCDPISGHTALYWYRQSLGQGLEFLIYFQGNSAPDKSGLPSDRFSAERTGGSVSTLTIQRTQQEDSAVYLCASSLLGSTYEQYFGPGTRLTVT.

Many counts were recorded for this clonotype. The chain is built from TRBV7-3 and TRBJ2-6, with a weak D call TRBD2 (6 bases). With 5 bases removed from V and 2 bases from J, the gap between germline ends came to 13 bases. The CDR3 runs to 16 residues. Germline assignment: CDR1 SGHTA and CDR2 FQGTGA. The CDR3 loop is CASSLDTGAGANVLTF. The DNA of the CDR3 is TGTGCCAGCAGCCTTGACACGGGGGCTGGGGCCAACGTCCTGACTTTC. The full variable domain, its missing parts supplied by reference TRBV7-3 and TRBJ2-6, is GAGVSQTPSNKVTEKGKYVELRCDPISGHTALYWYRQSLGQGPEFLIYFQGTGAADDSGLPNDRFFAVRPEGSVSTLKIQRTERGDSAVYLCASSLDTGAGANVLTFGAGSRLTVL.